This passage covers 8 T cell receptor beta chains from one sample sequenced in a study of cytomegalovirus exposure and HLA in healthy donors. In the PCR, 60 Vbeta and 13 Jbeta primers were used. The table came from immunoSEQ multiplex PCR; TCRdb's copy has only in-frame clones and leaves some out. The listing contains some 130,000 clones. Sequenced input: PBMCs. Every receptor here comes from a woman in her thirties or forties in good health and CMV-seropositive.

The rearrangement links TRBV5-1 to TRBJ2-1; 9 nucleotides line up with TRBD1. Unmatched junction bases numbered 9, after V lost 0 bases and J lost 5 bases. Germline assignment: CDR1 SGHRS and CDR2 YFSETQ. The CDR3 consists of 17 residues. CDR3 nucleotides: TGCGCCAGCAGCTTGGCCCTAGGGACAGGGAGAGACAATGAGCAGTTCTTC. This translates into CASSLALGTGRDNEQFF.

The rearrangement links TRBV19 to TRBJ1-1, with unresolved D. CDR1 and CDR2 (germline): LNHDA, SQIVND (reference sequence). V was clipped by 0 bases and J by 3 bases, with 5 bases between them. The CDR3 sequence is 13 residues long. This chain's CDR3 is CASSIDPYTEAFF. The CDR3 DNA reads TGTGCCAGTAGTATAGATCCCTACACTGAAGCTTTCTTT.

J is TRBJ1-4 and V is TRBV6-5; TRBD1 aligns across 7 bases. The CDR3 runs to 15 residues. The V gene end was trimmed by 2 bases and the J gene end by 7 bases; junction bases not matched to a gene: 7. CDR1 MNHEY and CDR2 SVGAGI come from the germline V gene. CDR3: CASSYDRVEVEKLFF. In DNA, the CDR3 is TGTGCCAGCAGTTACGACAGGGTCGAGGTTGAAAAACTGTTTTTT.

The genes are TRBV19 and TRBJ2-5, with TRBD2 matching over 7 bases. Losses at the gene ends were 3 bases for V and 5 bases for J; bases not matched to a gene: 6. The CDR3 contains 14 residues. CDR1 and CDR2 (germline): LNHDA, SQIVND (reference sequence). The CDR3 DNA reads as TGTGCCAGTAGTATCGGGGAGGGCTTGGAGACCCAGTACTTC. This codes for CASSIGEGLETQYF.

The genes are TRBV10-3 and TRBJ2-3; the D gene is possibly TRBD2 (7 bases). From germline, CDR1 is ENHRY and CDR2 SYGVKD. With 10 bases removed from V and 0 bases from J, the gap between germline ends came to 14 bases. The CDR3 runs 14 residues. CDR3 DNA: TGTGCCACTAGGGGGGGGACTAGCACAGATACGCAGTATTTT. It yields the protein CATRGGTSTDTQYF.

The J gene is TRBJ2-3, the V gene TRBV5-8, with D possibly TRBD1 on 5 matching bases. CDR1 SGHTS and CDR2 YDEGEE come from the germline V gene. Trimming removed 5 bases at V and 0 bases at J, with 13 bases between. The CDR3 length is 15 residues. CDR3 loop: CASSLRGLSTDTQYF. In DNA, the CDR3 is TGTGCCAGCAGTCTTAGGGGATTGAGCACAGATACGCAGTATTTT.

V usage is TRBV27 and J usage is TRBJ2-1; 12 bases align to TRBD2. CDR1 MNHEY and CDR2 SMNVEV come from the germline V gene (reference sequence). The V and J ends lost 3 bases and 6 bases, in that order; junction bases with no gene match: 3. The CDR3 runs 15 residues. CDR3 in amino acids: CASSLLTSGSNEQFF. In DNA form, the CDR3 reads TGTGCCAGCAGTTTGCTGACTAGCGGGAGCAATGAGCAGTTCTTC.

The V gene is TRBV11-3, the J gene TRBJ2-1, with 7 bases aligning to TRBD2. V shed 0 bases, J shed 5 bases, and the junction held 4 bases outside the gene matches. Germline V gene data show CDR1 as SGHNT and CDR2 as YENEEA. CDR3 size: 15 residues. CDR3 residues: CASSLDPGGHNEQFF. CDR3 nucleotides: TGTGCCAGCAGCTTAGACCCGGGAGGCCACAATGAGCAGTTCTTC.